These T cell receptor beta chains were read from a single sample in a study of OX40 agonist ivuxolimab in advanced cancers. Data came from immunoSEQ multiplex PCR; TCRdb stores just in-frame clones and leaves some out. The sample consists of about 56,000 clones, roughly nine tenths of them appearing once. This material consisted of CD4+ or CD8+ T cells sorted from blood, taken in a trial of the OX40 agonist ivuxolimab. The source is an adult with an advanced solid tumor such as melanoma, head and neck, liver or kidney cancer. Each CDR3 is given with its conserved first and last residue. D genes are given only for firm matches. Clone size is given for some rows only: seen once, a few or many times, or a class if the clone is expanded.

abundance: once; j_gene: TRBJ2-7; d_gene: NA; v_gene: TRBV4-3; CDR3aa: CASSQDWVGSTYEQYF; CDR3nt: TGCGCCAGCAGCCAAGATTGGGTTGGGTCGACCTACGAGCAGTACTTC
abundance: few; j_gene: TRBJ1-5; d_gene: NA; v_gene: TRBV7-8; CDR3aa: CASSLWGGSAYSNQPQHF; CDR3nt: TGTGCCAGCAGCTTGTGGGGGGGTTCTGCATATAGCAATCAGCCCCAGCATTTT
abundance: once; j_gene: TRBJ2-3; d_gene: NA; v_gene: TRBV5-4; CDR3aa: CASSLEWGGTDTQYF; CDR3nt: TGTGCCAGCAGCTTGGAGTGGGGCGGCACAGATACGCAGTATTTT
abundance: NA; j_gene: TRBJ1-3; d_gene: TRBD1; v_gene: TRBV6-6; CDR3aa: CASSGTGGGNTIYF; CDR3nt: TGTGCCAGCAGTGGGACAGGGGGTGGAAACACCATATATTTT
abundance: NA; j_gene: TRBJ1-1; d_gene: NA; v_gene: TRBV10-2; CDR3aa: CASSESNGAGVGSNTEAFF; CDR3nt: TGCGCCAGCAGTGAGTCGAATGGGGCAGGGGTCGGCTCGAACACTGAAGCTTTCTTT
abundance: NA; j_gene: TRBJ2-3; d_gene: NA; v_gene: TRBV12-5; CDR3aa: CASGLGRGSTDTQYF; CDR3nt: TGTGCTAGTGGTTTGGGCCGGGGAAGCACAGATACGCAGTATTTT
abundance: NA; j_gene: TRBJ1-5; d_gene: TRBD1; v_gene: TRBV19; CDR3aa: CASTRQGGNQPQHF; CDR3nt: TGTGCCAGTACAAGACAGGGGGGCAATCAGCCCCAGCATTTT
abundance: NA; j_gene: TRBJ2-7; d_gene: NA; v_gene: TRBV6-6; CDR3aa: CASSRSLPTRSYEQYF; CDR3nt: TGTGCCAGCAGTCGATCCTTACCGACACGCTCCTACGAGCAGTACTTC
abundance: NA; j_gene: TRBJ1-2; d_gene: TRBD1; v_gene: TRBV9; CDR3aa: CASSVDPDRGLENGYTF; CDR3nt: TGTGCCAGCAGCGTAGACCCGGACAGGGGGCTGGAGAATGGCTACACCTTC
abundance: NA; j_gene: TRBJ1-4; d_gene: TRBD1; v_gene: TRBV2; CDR3aa: CASNGGQGDQKLFF; CDR3nt: TGTGCCAGCAACGGGGGACAGGGGGATCAAAAACTGTTTTTT
abundance: NA; j_gene: TRBJ2-2; d_gene: NA; v_gene: TRBV7-3; CDR3aa: CASSPQVTGELFF; CDR3nt: TGTGCCAGCAGCCCCCAGGTTACCGGGGAGCTGTTTTTT
abundance: NA; j_gene: TRBJ1-3; d_gene: NA; v_gene: TRBV18; CDR3aa: CASSPGTEANTIYF; CDR3nt: TGTGCCAGCTCACCCGGGACTGAGGCAAACACCATATATTTT
abundance: NA; j_gene: TRBJ1-4; d_gene: NA; v_gene: TRBV11-2; CDR3aa: CASSIGPSREKLFF; CDR3nt: TGTGCCAGCAGCATCGGACCCTCGAGGGAAAAACTGTTTTTT
abundance: NA; j_gene: TRBJ2-3; d_gene: NA; v_gene: TRBV27; CDR3aa: CASSLYSRDRAFFGTSDTDTQYF; CDR3nt: TGTGCCAGCAGTTTATATTCCCGGGACAGGGCTTTCTTTGGGACTAGCGACACAGATACGCAGTATTTT
abundance: NA; j_gene: TRBJ2-1; d_gene: TRBD2; v_gene: TRBV12-5; CDR3aa: CASSFLAGVNEQFF; CDR3nt: TGTGCTAGTTCCTTCCTAGCGGGAGTTAATGAGCAGTTCTTC
abundance: NA; j_gene: TRBJ2-5; d_gene: NA; v_gene: TRBV7-9; CDR3aa: CASSFDTTVQETQYF; CDR3nt: TGTGCCAGCAGCTTTGACACCACGGTCCAAGAGACCCAGTACTTC
abundance: NA; j_gene: TRBJ2-5; d_gene: NA; v_gene: TRBV28; CDR3aa: CASTSLRRGNRETQYF; CDR3nt: TGTGCCAGCACCTCCCTGCGTCGGGGTAATAGGGAGACCCAGTACTTC
abundance: few; j_gene: TRBJ2-3; d_gene: NA; v_gene: TRBV7-2; CDR3aa: CASGGSTDTQYF; CDR3nt: TGTGCCAGCGGGGGCTCCACAGATACGCAGTATTTT
abundance: NA; j_gene: TRBJ1-3; d_gene: NA; v_gene: TRBV18; CDR3aa: CASSPQGSGNTIYF; CDR3nt: TGTGCCAGCTCACCCCAGGGTTCTGGAAACACCATATATTTT
abundance: NA; j_gene: TRBJ1-1; d_gene: NA; v_gene: TRBV19; CDR3aa: CASSIYAGNTEAFF; CDR3nt: TGTGCCAGTAGTATTTATGCAGGGAACACTGAAGCTTTCTTT
abundance: NA; j_gene: TRBJ2-1; d_gene: TRBD1; v_gene: TRBV19; CDR3aa: CASSMPGQGYNEQFF; CDR3nt: TGTGCCAGTAGTATGCCGGGACAGGGATACAATGAGCAGTTCTTC
abundance: NA; j_gene: TRBJ1-5; d_gene: NA; v_gene: TRBV30; CDR3aa: CAWTFWDGSNQPQHF; CDR3nt: TGTGCCTGGACTTTTTGGGACGGCAGCAATCAGCCCCAGCATTTT
abundance: NA; j_gene: TRBJ2-7; d_gene: NA; v_gene: TRBV20-1; CDR3aa: CSGWGGDEQYF; CDR3nt: TGCAGTGGTTGGGGGGGCGACGAGCAGTACTTC
abundance: NA; j_gene: TRBJ2-4; d_gene: TRBD1; v_gene: TRBV18; CDR3aa: CASSPWTGGENIQYF; CDR3nt: TGTGCCAGCTCACCATGGACAGGGGGAGAGAACATTCAGTACTTC
abundance: NA; j_gene: TRBJ1-2; d_gene: TRBD1; v_gene: TRBV7-2; CDR3aa: CASSSERRQGNYGYTF; CDR3nt: TGTGCCAGCAGCTCCGAACGACGACAGGGGAACTATGGCTACACCTTC
abundance: NA; j_gene: TRBJ1-1; d_gene: NA; v_gene: TRBV30; CDR3aa: CACRVERGLRNTEAFF; CDR3nt: TGTGCCTGTAGGGTCGAACGGGGCCTAAGGAACACTGAAGCTTTCTTT